This T cell receptor beta chain emerged from a study of T cells after yellow fever vaccination (dated by TCRdb to between 2018 and 2021). Broadly, across the study: The SMART-Seq v4 Ultra Low Input RNA kit was used to prepare libraries from fractions with low cell numbers. Bulk TCR alpha and beta repertoires were sequenced longitudinally to track T-cell clones before and after primary and booster YFV17D yellow fever vaccination. Two healthy male donors, one aged 18 to 30 and one aged 30 to 40 years, made up the cohort. Blood was collected at multiple timepoints before and after primary and secondary immunization, and bulk PBMC replicates and cell subsets were isolated. What the research found in general, with its limitations: Because abundant contaminating clonotypes from the bulk population could be contained in FACS-sorted repertoires, computational filtering was required. A small fraction of clonotypes showed up in both the CD4 and CD8 compartments, probably as a result of convergent recombination. Compared with the primary T-cell response, the secondary T-cell response was weaker but faster, peaking on day 5 rather than day 15. Most clones expanded after primary vaccination (roughly 96% of CD4 and about 85% of CD8) were re-detected after the booster, suggesting that broad memory maintenance occurred. Only a couple of donors were included in the study, so the extent to which the findings can be generalized is limited.

Sequencing used an Illumina NovaSeq 6000. TCR cDNA was synthesized by 5'RACE template switching, through which a universal primer site and unique molecular identifiers were introduced. cDNA synthesis was primed from both the TCR alpha and TCR beta constant segments. Library amplification involved two PCR steps, and the second step added sample barcodes and sequencing adapters. Sequencing of libraries was done on Illumina HiSeq 2500 (2x100 bp) or NovaSeq (2x150 bp). The paper's data handling went like this. MIGEC handled demultiplexing of reads and collapsing into UMI consensus sequences, while MiXCR performed V(D)J alignment. Using edgeR on replicate PBMC samples, clonotypes were called vaccine-responding if FDR was below 0.01 and the log2 fold change was above 5 up to day 15. Each bulk clonotype was labeled CD4 or CD8 based on which sequenced repertoire, CD4 or CD8, contained the clonotype at higher abundance. The raw public data were reprocessed by TCRdb itself: fastp quality trimming at Q25, MiXCR clonotype calling, in-frame beta chains only. Rows are unified per CDR3 protein, each entry keeping the most common DNA and genes. Clone size and V and J calls follow TCRdb, not the original study. The sample table lists 250,000 to 300,000 distinct CDR3 sequences, about 5.2% of them with a count of one. The ten largest make up under 3.5% of the sample.

The sample's treatment or condition label, decoded: live attenuated yellow fever vaccine strain. PBMCs were isolated from peripheral blood using a standard Ficoll-Paque protocol. Dynabeads CD4 and CD8 positive selection kits were used to isolate CD4 and CD8 T-cell fractions. RNA was extracted with TriZol from bulk PBMCs, CD4 and CD8 fractions, and dextramer-positive and dextramer-negative fractions. A remark on this clonotype: The specificity of this receptor is unknown. No base quality information exists; no much larger clone differs at one position.

V drops 0 bases and J drops 8 bases, leaving 13 bases in between. Based on the germline V gene (reference sequence), the CDR1 and CDR2 sequences are MNHEY and SMNVEV. From cysteine to phenylalanine, the CDR3 is 14 amino acids long. CDR3 DNA only is kept here, 42 bases in frame from base 1. This sample comprised CD4+ T cells sorted from PBMCs, obtained on the day of the yellow fever booster vaccination. Recombination joined TRBV27 with TRBJ1-1, with an unclear D gene assignment. The source is a man younger than 30 who received the YFV17D yellow fever vaccine. The encoded CDR3 is CASSLSVRPGEAFF. The nucleotide sequence reads as follows: TGTGCCAGCAGTTTATCCGTACGACCTGGAGAAGCTTTCTTT.